The T cell receptor beta chain described here comes from a study of T cell responses to AZD1222 COVID-19 vaccine. Study conclusions and caveats: Regions left unmutated in variants are reportedly the target of nearly half of spike-specific TCRs.

On this clone itself: What it recognizes is unknown. At one of its ends the junction is not consistent with the germline gene, which may arise from a read error.

The method was immunoSEQ multiplex PCR; TCRdb's version includes in-frame clones alone and lacks a portion of them. This table has fewer than 200,000 clones, more than 80% appearing once. The germline CDR1 and CDR2 sequences are SGHDT and YYEEEE. CDR3 size: 12 residues. This TCR derives from an adult who received the MenACWY meningococcal vaccine as a control. Source: peripheral blood, taken 28 days after the second dose of the MenACWY control vaccine. V and J are TRBV5-6 and TRBJ2-7; D ambiguous. This CDR3 reads CASSLDSHEQYF. In DNA form, the CDR3 reads TGTGCCAGCAGCTTGGACTCCCACGAGCAGTACTTC.